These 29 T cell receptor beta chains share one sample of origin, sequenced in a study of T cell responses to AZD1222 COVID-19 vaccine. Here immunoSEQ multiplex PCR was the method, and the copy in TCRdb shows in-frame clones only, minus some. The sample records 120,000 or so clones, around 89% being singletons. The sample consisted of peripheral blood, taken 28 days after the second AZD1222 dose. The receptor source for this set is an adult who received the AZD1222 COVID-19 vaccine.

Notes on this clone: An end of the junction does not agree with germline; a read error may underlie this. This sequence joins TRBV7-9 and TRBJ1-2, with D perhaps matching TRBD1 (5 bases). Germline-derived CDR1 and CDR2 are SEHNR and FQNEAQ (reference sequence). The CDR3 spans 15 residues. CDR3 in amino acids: CASRLEGSGDAGYTF. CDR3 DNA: TGTGCCAGCAGGTTAGAGGGGTCGGGGGATGCTGGCTACACCTTC.

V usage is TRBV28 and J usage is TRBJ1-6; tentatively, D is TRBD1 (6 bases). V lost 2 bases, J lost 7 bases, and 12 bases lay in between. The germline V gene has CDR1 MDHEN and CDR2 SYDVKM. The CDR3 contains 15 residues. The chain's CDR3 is CASSLSRGANSPLHF. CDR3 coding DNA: TGTGCCAGCAGTTTAAGTCGGGGGGCGAATTCACCCCTCCACTTT.

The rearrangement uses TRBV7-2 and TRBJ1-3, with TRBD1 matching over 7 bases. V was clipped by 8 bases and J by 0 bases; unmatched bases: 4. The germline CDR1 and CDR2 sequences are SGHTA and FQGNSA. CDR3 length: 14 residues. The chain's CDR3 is CASAWDSSGNTIYF. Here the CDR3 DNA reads TGTGCCAGCGCTTGGGACAGCTCTGGAAACACCATATATTTT.

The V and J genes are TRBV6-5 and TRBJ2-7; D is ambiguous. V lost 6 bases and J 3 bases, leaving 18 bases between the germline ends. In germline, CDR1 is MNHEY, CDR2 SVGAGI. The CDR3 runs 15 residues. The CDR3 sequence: CASSSTDSHDYEQYF. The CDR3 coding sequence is TGTGCCAGCAGCTCAACAGATAGTCATGACTACGAGCAGTACTTC.

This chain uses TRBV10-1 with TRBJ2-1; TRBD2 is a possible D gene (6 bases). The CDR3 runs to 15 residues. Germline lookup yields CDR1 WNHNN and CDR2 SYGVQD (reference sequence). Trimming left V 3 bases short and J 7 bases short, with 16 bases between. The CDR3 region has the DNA TGCGCCAGCAGTGATATGGGGGAGGCGTATAATGAGCAGTTCTTC. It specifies CASSDMGEAYNEQFF.

The CDR3 sequence: CASRQGLNTEAFF. CDR3 in DNA: TGTGCCAGTAGACAGGGGCTGAACACTGAAGCTTTCTTT. V is TRBV19 and J is TRBJ1-1; the match to TRBD1 covers 7 bases. The CDR3 spans 13 residues. Germline-derived CDR1 and CDR2 are LNHDA and SQIVND (reference sequence). Trimming at V came to 6 bases and at J to 0 bases, leaving 1 base not matched to a gene.

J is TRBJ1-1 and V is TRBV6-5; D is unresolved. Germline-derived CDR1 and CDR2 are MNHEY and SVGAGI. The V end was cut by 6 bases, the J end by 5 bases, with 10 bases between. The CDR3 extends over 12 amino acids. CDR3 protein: CASSRPGTEAFF. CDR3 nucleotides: TGTGCCAGCAGCCGCCCGGGGACTGAAGCTTTCTTT.

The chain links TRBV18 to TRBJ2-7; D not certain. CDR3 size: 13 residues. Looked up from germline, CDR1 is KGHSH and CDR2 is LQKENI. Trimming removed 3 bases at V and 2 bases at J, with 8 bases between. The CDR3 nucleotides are TGTGCCAGCTCACCCGGGTCAGCCTACGAGCAGTACTTC. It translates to CASSPGSAYEQYF. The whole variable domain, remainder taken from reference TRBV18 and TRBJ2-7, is NAGVMQNPRHLVRRRGQEARLRCSPMKGHSHVYWYRQLPEEGLKFMVYLQKENIIDESGMPKERFSAEFPKEGPSILRIQQVVRGDSAAYFCASSPGSAYEQYFGPGTRLTVT.

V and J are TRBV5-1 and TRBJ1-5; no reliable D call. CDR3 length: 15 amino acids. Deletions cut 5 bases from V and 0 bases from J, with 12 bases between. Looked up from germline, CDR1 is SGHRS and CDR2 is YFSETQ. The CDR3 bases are TGCGCCAGCAGTGCTGGGCCTTCTAGCAATCAGCCCCAGCATTTT. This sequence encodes CASSAGPSSNQPQHF.

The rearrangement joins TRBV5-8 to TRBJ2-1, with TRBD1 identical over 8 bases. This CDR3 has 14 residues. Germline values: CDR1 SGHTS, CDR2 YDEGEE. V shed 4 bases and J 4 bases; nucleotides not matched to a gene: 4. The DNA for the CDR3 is TGTGCCAGCAGCCCCGGACAGGGTTACAATGAGCAGTTCTTC. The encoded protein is CASSPGQGYNEQFF.

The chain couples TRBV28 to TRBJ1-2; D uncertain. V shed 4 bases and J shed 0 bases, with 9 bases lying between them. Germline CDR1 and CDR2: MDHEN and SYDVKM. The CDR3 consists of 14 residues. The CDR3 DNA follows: TGTGCCAGCAGTTCGGCTGGTGCTAACTATGGCTACACCTTC. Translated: CASSSAGANYGYTF.

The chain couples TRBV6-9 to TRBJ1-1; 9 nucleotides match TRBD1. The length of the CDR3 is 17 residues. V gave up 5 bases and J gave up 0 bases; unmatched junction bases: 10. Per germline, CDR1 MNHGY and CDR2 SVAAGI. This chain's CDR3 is CASSSSTGGGMNTEAFF. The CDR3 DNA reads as TGTGCCAGCAGTAGTTCGACAGGGGGGGGGATGAACACTGAAGCTTTCTTT.

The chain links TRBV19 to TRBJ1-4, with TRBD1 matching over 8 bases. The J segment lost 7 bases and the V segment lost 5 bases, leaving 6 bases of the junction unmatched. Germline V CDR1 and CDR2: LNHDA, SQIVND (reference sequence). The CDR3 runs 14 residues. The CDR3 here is CASSRTGLGEKLFF. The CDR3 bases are TGTGCCAGTAGTCGGACAGGGTTGGGTGAAAAACTGTTTTTT.

CDR3 DNA: TGTGCCAGCTCAGGGACGGAGTCCTACGAGCAGTACTTC. Its translation: CASSGTESYEQYF. The rearrangement joins TRBV18 to TRBJ2-7; the D call may be TRBD1 or TRBD2 (5 bases each). In germline, CDR1 is KGHSH, CDR2 LQKENI. Trimming stripped 5 bases from V and 1 base from J, with 9 bases between. The CDR3 is 13 residues long.

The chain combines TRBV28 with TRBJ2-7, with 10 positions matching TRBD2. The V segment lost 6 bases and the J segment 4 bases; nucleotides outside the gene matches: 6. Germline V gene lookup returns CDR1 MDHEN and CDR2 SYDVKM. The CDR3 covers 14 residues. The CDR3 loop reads CASSRLAGVYEQYF. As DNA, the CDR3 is TGTGCCAGCAGCCGGCTAGCGGGAGTATACGAGCAGTACTTC.

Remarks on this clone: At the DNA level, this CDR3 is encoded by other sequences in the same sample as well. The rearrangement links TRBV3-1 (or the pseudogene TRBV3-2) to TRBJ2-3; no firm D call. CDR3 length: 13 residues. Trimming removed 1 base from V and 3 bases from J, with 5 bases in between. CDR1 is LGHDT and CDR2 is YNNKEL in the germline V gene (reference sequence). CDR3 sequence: CASSQAGTDTQYF. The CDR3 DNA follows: TGTGCCAGCAGCCAAGCTGGAACAGATACGCAGTATTTT.

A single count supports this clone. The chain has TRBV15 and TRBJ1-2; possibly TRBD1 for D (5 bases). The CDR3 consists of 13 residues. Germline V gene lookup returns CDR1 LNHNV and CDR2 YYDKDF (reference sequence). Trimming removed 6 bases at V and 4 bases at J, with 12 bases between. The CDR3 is CATRSEGLYGYTF. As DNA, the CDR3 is TGTGCCACCAGAAGTGAGGGGCTCTATGGCTACACCTTC.

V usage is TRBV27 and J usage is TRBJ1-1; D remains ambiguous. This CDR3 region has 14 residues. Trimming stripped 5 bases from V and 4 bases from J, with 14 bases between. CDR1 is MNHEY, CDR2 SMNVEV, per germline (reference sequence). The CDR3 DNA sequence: TGTGCCAGCAGTACCGGGTGGGAGAGCACTGAAGCTTTCTTT. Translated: CASSTGWESTEAFF.

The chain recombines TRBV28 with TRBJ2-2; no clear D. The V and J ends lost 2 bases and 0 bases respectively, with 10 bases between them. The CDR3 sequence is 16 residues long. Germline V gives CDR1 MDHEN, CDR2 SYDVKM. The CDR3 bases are TGTGCCAGCAGTTTAAGTACGCCGCCGAACACCGGGGAGCTGTTTTTT. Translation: CASSLSTPPNTGELFF.

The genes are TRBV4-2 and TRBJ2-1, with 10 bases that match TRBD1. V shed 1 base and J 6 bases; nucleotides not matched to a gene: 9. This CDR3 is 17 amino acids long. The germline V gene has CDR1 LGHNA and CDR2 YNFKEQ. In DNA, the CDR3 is TGTGCCAGCAGCCAAGGCCCGGGACAGGGGAACGCCAATGAGCAGTTCTTC. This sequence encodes CASSQGPGQGNANEQFF.

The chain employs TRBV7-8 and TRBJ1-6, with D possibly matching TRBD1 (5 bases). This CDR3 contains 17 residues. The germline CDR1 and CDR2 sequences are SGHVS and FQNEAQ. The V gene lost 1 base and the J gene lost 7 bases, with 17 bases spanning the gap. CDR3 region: CASSLVSPGFVNSPLHF. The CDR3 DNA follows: TGTGCCAGCAGCTTAGTTTCGCCAGGGTTTGTGAATTCACCCCTCCACTTT. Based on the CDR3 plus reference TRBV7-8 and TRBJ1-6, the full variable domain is GAGVSQSPRYKVAKRGQDVALRCDPISGHVSLFWYQQALGQGPEFLTYFQNEAQLDKSGLPSDRFFAERPEGSVSTLKIQRTQQEDSAVYLCASSLVSPGFVNSPLHFGNGTRLTVT.

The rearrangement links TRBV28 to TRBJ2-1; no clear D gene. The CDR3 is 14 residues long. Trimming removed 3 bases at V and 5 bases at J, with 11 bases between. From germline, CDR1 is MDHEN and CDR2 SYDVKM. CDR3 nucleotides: TGTGCCAGCAGTTTCTCCCGTCATAACAATGAGCAGTTCTTC. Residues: CASSFSRHNNEQFF. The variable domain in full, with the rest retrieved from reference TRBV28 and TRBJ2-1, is DVKVTQSSRYLVKRTGEKVFLECVQDMDHENMFWYRQDPGLGLRLIYFSYDVKMKEKGDIPEGYSVSREKKERFSLILESASTNQTSMYLCASSFSRHNNEQFFGPGTRLTVL.

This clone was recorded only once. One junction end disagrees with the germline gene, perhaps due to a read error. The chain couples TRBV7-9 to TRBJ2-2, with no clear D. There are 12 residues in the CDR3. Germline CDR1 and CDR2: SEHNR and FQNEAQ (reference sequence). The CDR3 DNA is TGTGCCAGCAGGTTAGGAACCGGGGAGCTGTTTTTT. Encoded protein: CASRLGTGELFF.

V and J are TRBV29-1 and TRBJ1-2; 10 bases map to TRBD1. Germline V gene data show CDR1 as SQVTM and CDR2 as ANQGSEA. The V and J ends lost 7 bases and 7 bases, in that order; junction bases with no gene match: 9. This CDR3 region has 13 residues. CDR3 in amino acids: CSAAGQGGTGYTF. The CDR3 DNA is TGCAGCGCAGCAGGACAGGGGGGAACTGGCTACACCTTC.

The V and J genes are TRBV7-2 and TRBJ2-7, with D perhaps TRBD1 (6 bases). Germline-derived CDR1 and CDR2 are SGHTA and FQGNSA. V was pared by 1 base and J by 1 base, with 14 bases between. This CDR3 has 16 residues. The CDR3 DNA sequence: TGTGCCAGCAGCTTAGGTGGGGGCGCTAGTTCCTACGAGCAGTACTTC. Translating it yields CASSLGGGASSYEQYF.

The CDR3 DNA reads as TGTGCCAGCAGCCGGGACAGGCGCAACTATGGCTACACCTTC. Encoded protein: CASSRDRRNYGYTF. This sequence joins TRBV3-1 (or the pseudogene TRBV3-2) and TRBJ1-2; 8 nucleotides agree with TRBD1. CDR1 and CDR2 from the germline V gene are LGHDT and YNNKEL (reference sequence). The CDR3 is 14 amino acids. V was clipped by 4 bases and J by 2 bases; unmatched bases: 3.

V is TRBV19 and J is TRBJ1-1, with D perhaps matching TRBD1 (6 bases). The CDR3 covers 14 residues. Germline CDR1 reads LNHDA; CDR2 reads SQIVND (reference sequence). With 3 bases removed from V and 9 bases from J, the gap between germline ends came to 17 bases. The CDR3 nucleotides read TGTGCCAGTAGTATTAGGGGGGATGCCTTCAAAGCTTTCTTT. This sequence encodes CASSIRGDAFKAFF.

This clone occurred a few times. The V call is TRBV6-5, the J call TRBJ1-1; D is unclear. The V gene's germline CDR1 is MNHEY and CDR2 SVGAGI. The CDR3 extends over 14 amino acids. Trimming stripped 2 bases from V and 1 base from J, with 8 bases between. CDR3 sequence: CASSYRQKNTEAFF. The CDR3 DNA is TGTGCCAGCAGTTACCGGCAGAAGAACACTGAAGCTTTCTTT.

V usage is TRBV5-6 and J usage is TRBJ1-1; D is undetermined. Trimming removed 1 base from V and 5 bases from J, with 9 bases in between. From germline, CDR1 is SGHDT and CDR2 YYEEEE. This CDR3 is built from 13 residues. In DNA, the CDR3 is TGTGCCAGCAGCTTGTCTCTGTGGACTGAAGCTTTCTTT. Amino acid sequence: CASSLSLWTEAFF. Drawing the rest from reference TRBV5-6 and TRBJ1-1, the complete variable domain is DAGVTQSPTHLIKTRGQQVTLRCSPKSGHDTVSWYQQALGQGPQFIFQYYEEEERQRGNFPDRFSGHQFPNYSSELNVNALLLGDSALYLCASSLSLWTEAFFGQGTRLTVV.